Below, 3 T cell receptor beta chains from the same sample are listed, as sequenced in a study of shared clonotypes between healthy human individuals. Clones were read by immunoSEQ multiplex PCR, and TCRdb kept only the in-frame ones, dropping some. The sample consists of 400,000 to 500,000 clones, 70% to 80% of them appearing once. The sequencing input was PBMCs. These receptors were collected from a woman aged 40 to 50 in good health. Some clones in this sample may be carry-over from other donors' samples.

The genes are TRBV28 and TRBJ2-2; possible D gene TRBD1, 7 bases. The CDR3 runs to 17 residues. Germline CDR1 is MDHEN and CDR2 is SYDVKM. Trimming cost V 5 bases and J 4 bases, with 20 bases left between them. The CDR3, as DNA: TGTGCCAGCAGTCCCACCGGGGGACAGTCGGGCACCGGGGAGCTGTTTTTT. It translates to CASSPTGGQSGTGELFF.

The chain carries TRBV7-2 and TRBJ1-5; unclear D gene. The CDR3 loop spans 16 amino acids. CDR1 SGHTA and CDR2 FQGNSA come from the germline V gene. V was cut by 1 base and J by 7 bases, with 17 bases left in between. The CDR3 here is CASSLERPGEEQPQHF. CDR3 DNA: TGTGCCAGCAGCTTAGAGCGGCCCGGGGAGGAACAGCCCCAGCATTTT.

The rearrangement links TRBV6-1 to TRBJ2-1; D unresolved. The CDR3 loop spans 14 amino acids. The V end was cut by 4 bases, the J end by 2 bases, with 9 bases between. Germline CDR1 reads MNHNS; CDR2 reads SASEGT. CDR3 region: CASSADPAYNEQFF. The CDR3 region has the DNA TGTGCCAGCAGTGCGGACCCCGCCTACAATGAGCAGTTCTTC.